This TCR beta chain is from a study of T cell responses to AZD1222 COVID-19 vaccine. Whole-study results and caveats: Spike-spanning, vaccine-associated CD4 TCRs were dominant at 160-218 and 743-854. AZD1222 recipients seropositive at baseline numbered only six or seven.

Note on this clone: The antigen is undetermined.

The CDR3 runs 14 residues. Germline CDR1 reads LGHDT; CDR2 reads YNNKEL (reference sequence). V lost 4 bases to trimming and J lost 1 base; unmatched junction nucleotides: 4. Using immunoSEQ multiplex PCR, the repertoire was profiled, and TCRdb retains in-frame clones only, with some absent. This table has 80,000 to 100,000 clones, roughly 88% appearing once. Second-dose groups at about 4 or about 12 weeks were pooled. The source material was peripheral blood, sampled 28 days after the second AZD1222 dose. The source is an adult who received the AZD1222 COVID-19 vaccine. The J gene is TRBJ2-7, the V gene TRBV3-1 (or the pseudogene TRBV3-2); TRBD1 matches at 7 bases. Written as DNA, the CDR3 is TGTGCCAGCAGCCTCACGGGACAGTCCTACGAGCAGTACTTC. This gives the protein CASSLTGQSYEQYF.